This TCR beta chain was identified during a study of cytomegalovirus exposure and HLA in healthy donors. Study-level results: It was approximately 150 TCR beta chains that were listed as cytomegalovirus-associated.

The study ran its PCR with 60 Vbeta and 13 Jbeta primers. TCRdb's copy holds only in-frame clones and misses some; the assay was immunoSEQ multiplex PCR. Of about 83,000 clones listed, approximately 75% are singletons. The CDR3 contains 14 residues. The V gene's germline CDR1 is GTSNPN and CDR2 SVGIG (reference sequence). V lost 4 bases and J lost 3; bases outside the gene matches: 3. Comments on this clone: Its target is unknown.

The gene calls are TRBV30 and TRBJ1-5, with 10 bases fitting TRBD1. Sequencing was carried out using PBMCs. The receptor comes from a man in his sixties in good health and CMV-seronegative. Here the CDR3 DNA reads TGTGCCTGGACCGGGACAGGGGCCAATCAGCCCCAGCATTTT. Protein product: CAWTGTGANQPQHF.